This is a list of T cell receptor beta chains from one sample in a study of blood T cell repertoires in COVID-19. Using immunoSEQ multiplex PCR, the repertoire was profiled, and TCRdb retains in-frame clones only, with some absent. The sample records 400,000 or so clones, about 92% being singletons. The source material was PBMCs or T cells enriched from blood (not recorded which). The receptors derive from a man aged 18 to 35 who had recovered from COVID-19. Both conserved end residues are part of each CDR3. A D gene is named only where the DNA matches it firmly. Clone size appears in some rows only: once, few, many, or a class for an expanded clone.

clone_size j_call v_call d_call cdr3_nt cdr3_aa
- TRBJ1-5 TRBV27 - TGTGCCAGCAGTTTGGTTTGGCGCCACAGTAATCAGCCCCAGCATTTT CASSLVWRHSNQPQHF
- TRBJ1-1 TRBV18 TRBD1 TGTGCCAGCTCAGGGGACAGGGGAAGAACTGAAGCTTTCTTT CASSGDRGRTEAFF
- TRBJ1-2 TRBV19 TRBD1 TGTGCCAGTAGTATAGAGATGACTCGACAGGGGAACTATGGCTACACCTTC CASSIEMTRQGNYGYTF
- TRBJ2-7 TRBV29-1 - TGCAGCGTTGACTTGGCAGGCTACGAGCAGTACTTC CSVDLAGYEQYF
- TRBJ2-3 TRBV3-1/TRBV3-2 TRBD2 TGTGCCAGCAGCCAACGAACGGGGGGAACCACAGATACGCAGTATTTT CASSQRTGGTTDTQYF
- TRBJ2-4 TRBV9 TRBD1 TGTGCCAGCAGCGTAGGGACAGGGGTGGGAAACATTCAGTACTTC CASSVGTGVGNIQYF
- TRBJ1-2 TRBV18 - TGTGCCAGCTCACCATCGGGGGGAAACTATGGCTACACCTTC CASSPSGGNYGYTF
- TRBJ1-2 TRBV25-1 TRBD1 TGTGCCAGCAGTGACGGGGACAGACCGAACTATGGCTACACCTTC CASSDGDRPNYGYTF
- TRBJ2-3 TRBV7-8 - TGTGCCAGCAGCTTATTTCAGGCTTTTACAGATACGCAGTATTTT CASSLFQAFTDTQYF
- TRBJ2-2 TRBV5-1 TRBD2 TGCGCCAGCAGCTTGGAGTCTAGCGGGACCGGGGAGCTGTTTTTT CASSLESSGTGELFF
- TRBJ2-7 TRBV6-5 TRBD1 TGTGCCACGCGACAGGGATTTAGCTCCTACGAGCAGTACTTC CATRQGFSSYEQYF
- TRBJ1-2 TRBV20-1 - TGCAGTGCTAGTCTCCAGGGTCGTGGCTACACCTTC CSASLQGRGYTF
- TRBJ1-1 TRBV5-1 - TGCGCCAGCAGCTTGATTACAGGGAGAGAATTGGACACTGAAGCTTTCTTT CASSLITGRELDTEAFF
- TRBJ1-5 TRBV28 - TGTGCCAGCAGCCCCCCTACAGGGAGCAATCAGCCCCAGCATTTT CASSPPTGSNQPQHF
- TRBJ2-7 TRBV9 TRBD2 TGTGCCAGCAGCTCATCCGGTCCAGCGGGAGTCTACGAGCAGTACTTC CASSSSGPAGVYEQYF
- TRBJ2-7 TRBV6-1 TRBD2 TGTGCCAGCAGTCCGTCTAGCGGGACCCACGAGCAGTACTTC CASSPSSGTHEQYF
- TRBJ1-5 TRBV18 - TGTGCCAGCTCACCAGGGCCGGATCAGCCCCAGCATTTT CASSPGPDQPQHF
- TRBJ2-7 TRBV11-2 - TGTGCCAGCAGGCATCACCGCAGTTACGAGCAGTACTTC CASRHHRSYEQYF
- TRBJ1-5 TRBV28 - TGTGCCAGCAACTCTAGAGGGGGTCAGCCCCAGCATTTT CASNSRGGQPQHF
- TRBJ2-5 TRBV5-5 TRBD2 TGTGCCAGCAGCTCCGGACTAGCGGGGGGGCTCTACCAAGAGACCCAGTACTTC CASSSGLAGGLYQETQYF
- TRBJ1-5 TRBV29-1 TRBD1 TGCAGCGTTCGGACAGGGAATCATCAGCCCCAGCATTTT CSVRTGNHQPQHF
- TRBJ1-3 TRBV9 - TGTGCCAGTGGCCTTGGAAACACCATATATTTT CASGLGNTIYF
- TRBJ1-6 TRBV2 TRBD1 TGTGCCAGCATGTTGGGACAGCTCCCCCTCCACTTT CASMLGQLPLHF
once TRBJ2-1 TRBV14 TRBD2 TGTGCCAGCAGCCGGGGGGGAAAACTGAACAATGAGCAGTTCTTC CASSRGGKLNNEQFF
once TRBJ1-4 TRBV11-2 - TGTGCCAGCAGCTTAGGCTCGGGGACTCTTACTGAAAAACTGTTTTTT CASSLGSGTLTEKLFF
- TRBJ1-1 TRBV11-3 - TGTGCCAGCAGCTTAGTTGCGCGGAACACTGAAGCTTTCTTT CASSLVARNTEAFF
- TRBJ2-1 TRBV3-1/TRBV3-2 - TGTGCCAGCAGCCAAGTTAGGGGTCTCGAGCGGTTCTTC CASSQVRGLERFF
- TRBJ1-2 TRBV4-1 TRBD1 TGCGCCAGCAGCCGGATTAGGACAGGGGGCGGCTATGGCTACACCTTC CASSRIRTGGGYGYTF
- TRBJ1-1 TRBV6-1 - TGTGCCAGCAGTGAGGTCGAGGGAACTGAAGCTTTCTTT CASSEVEGTEAFF
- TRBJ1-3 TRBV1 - TGCACCAGCAGTTGCTTGGGGCAGGCGCTCTCTGGAAACACCATATATTTT CTSSCLGQALSGNTIYF
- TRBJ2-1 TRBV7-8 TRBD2 TGTGCCAGCAGCCTGGGGATAGCGGGAGGGTACAATGAGCAGTTCTTC CASSLGIAGGYNEQFF
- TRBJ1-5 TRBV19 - TGTGCCAGCAAGACAGGTTCTAATAGCAATCAGCCCCAGCATTTT CASKTGSNSNQPQHF
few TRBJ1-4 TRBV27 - TGTGCCAGCTGGACAAATAATGAAAAACTGTTTTTT CASWTNNEKLFF
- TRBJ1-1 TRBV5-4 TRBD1 TGTGCCAGCAGCCCGGACAGGGGGCTCCCCGCAACTTTCTTT CASSPDRGLPATFF
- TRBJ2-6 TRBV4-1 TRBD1 TGCGCCAGCAGCCAAAACCCGGGACAGGGTTGGTATGGGGCCAACGTCCTGACTTTC CASSQNPGQGWYGANVLTF
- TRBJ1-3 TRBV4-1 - TGCGCCAGCAGCCAAGATCCTAGAAACACCATATATTTT CASSQDPRNTIYF
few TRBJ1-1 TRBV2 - TGTGCCAGCAGTGATAGGCGGGCGAACACTGAAGCTTTCTTT CASSDRRANTEAFF
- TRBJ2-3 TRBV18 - TGTGCCAGCTCACCGGCACTACGCAAAGGAGATACGCAGTATTTT CASSPALRKGDTQYF
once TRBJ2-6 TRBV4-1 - TGCGCCAGCAGCCAAGGACAGAAATGGGGCTCTGGGGCCAACGTCCTGACTTTC CASSQGQKWGSGANVLTF
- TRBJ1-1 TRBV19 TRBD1 TGTGCCAGTACCCACCAGGGACAGAGGATTCGATACAGTGAAGCTTTCTTT CASTHQGQRIRYSEAFF